This T cell receptor (beta chain) was sequenced in a study of blood T cell repertoires in COVID-19. The overall study: T cells, B-cell-depleted T cells, or PBMCs supplied cDNA or gDNA.

This CDR3 has 15 residues. From germline, CDR1 is MNHEY and CDR2 SMNVEV (reference sequence). V lost 6 bases, J lost 3 bases, and 16 bases lay in between. Per the original data handling: Amplified reference gene primers provided the basis for estimating nucleated cell counts. Sequencing was performed with immunoSEQ multiplex PCR; in TCRdb, only in-frame clones are kept and a portion is missing. V, J and clone size derive from that table, while D and trimming were established from the DNA sequence. The data contain some 400,000 clones, roughly 91% of them singletons. In terms of age and location, participants ranged from roughly 18 to 90 years and lived in about 25 US areas. Grouping used clinical history reported by participants in a survey and questionnaire.

The TCR comes from a woman aged 25 to 39 who had recovered from COVID-19. The chain uses TRBV27 and TRBJ2-3; unclear D gene. Sequencing was carried out using PBMCs or T cells enriched from blood (not recorded which). The CDR3 here is CASSRVTQRTDTQYF. CDR3 DNA: TGTGCCAGCAGCCGGGTGACGCAACGGACAGATACGCAGTATTTT.